Each of the 16 T cell receptor beta chains below was sequenced from the same sample in a study of T cell responses to AZD1222 COVID-19 vaccine. Data came from immunoSEQ multiplex PCR; TCRdb stores just in-frame clones and leaves some out. The data contain 130,000 to 150,000 clones, approximately 88% of them singletons. The source material was peripheral blood, sampled on day 0 of AZD1222 vaccination. Receptor source: an adult in good health.

The rearrangement joins TRBV6-6 to TRBJ1-1, with D possibly being TRBD1 (5 bases). CDR3 length equals 15 residues. Germline V gives CDR1 MNHNY, CDR2 SVGAGI (reference sequence). V was pared by 2 bases and J by 4 bases, with 14 bases between. Here the CDR3 DNA reads TGTGCCAGCAGTTACGGGGAGGGGTGGAGCACTGAAGCTTTCTTT. Translated, it gives CASSYGEGWSTEAFF.

The CDR3 DNA follows: TGTGCCAGCAGTCCCAGGGGGGCCTATGGCTACACCTTC. Translated: CASSPRGAYGYTF. The chain is built from TRBV28 and TRBJ1-2, with TRBD1 matching 7 bases. CDR3 length: 13 amino acids. Germline CDR1 is MDHEN and CDR2 is SYDVKM. The trim removed 5 bases at V and 4 bases at J, leaving 4 bases unmatched.

In its sample, this clone was seen a few times. The chain recombines TRBV2 with TRBJ2-7; 9 bases are shared with TRBD1. Germline V gives CDR1 SNHLY, CDR2 FYNNEI. The V gene end was trimmed by 6 bases and the J gene end by 1 base; junction bases not matched to a gene: 1. This CDR3 has 13 amino acids. CDR3 DNA sequence: TGTGCCAGCAGGGGACAGGGATCCTACGAGCAGTACTTC. It encodes CASRGQGSYEQYF.

The chain employs TRBV3-1 (or the pseudogene TRBV3-2) and TRBJ1-2; 7 bases are shared with TRBD1. This CDR3 contains 15 residues. Trimming cost V 4 bases and J 2 bases; bases outside gene matches: 7. Looked up from germline, CDR1 is LGHDT and CDR2 is YNNKEL (reference sequence). Here the CDR3 reads CASSPDRVKNYGYTF. As DNA, the CDR3 is TGTGCCAGCAGCCCCGACAGGGTAAAGAACTATGGCTACACCTTC.

The V call is TRBV6-2 or TRBV6-3, the J call TRBJ2-7; the D gene is possibly TRBD2 (6 bases). The germline gives CDR1 MNHEY, CDR2 SVGEGT. Trimming took off 6 bases at V and 7 bases at J, with 13 bases between the two ends. The CDR3 extends over 12 amino acids. The CDR3 bases are TGTGCCAGCAGCCGAAGACTAGTTGAGCAGTACTTC. Protein: CASSRRLVEQYF.

This clone was observed many times. The chain joins TRBV23-1 to TRBJ1-3; 8 bases are a match to TRBD1. TRBV23-1 is designated an ORF whose function remains uncertain. The CDR3 covers 15 residues. With V trimmed by 2 bases and J by 1 base, 1 base remained unmatched. The CDR3 region is CASSQDRGSGNTIYF. CDR3 DNA: TGCGCCAGCAGTCAAGACAGGGGTTCTGGAAACACCATATATTTT.

The gene calls are TRBV15 and TRBJ1-5, with TRBD1 matching 7 bases. CDR1 is LNHNV and CDR2 is YYDKDF in the germline V gene (reference sequence). CDR3 length: 14 amino acids. V was pared by 1 base and J by 5 bases, with 2 bases of the junction left unmatched. The CDR3 loop reads CATSRAQGDQPQHF. CDR3 coding DNA: TGTGCCACCAGCAGAGCCCAGGGGGATCAGCCCCAGCATTTT.

This clone was recorded only once. CDR3 sequence: CASSSGRILENTQYF. In DNA, the CDR3 is TGTGCCAGCAGCTCGGGACGGATCTTGGAAAATACGCAGTATTTT. The J gene is TRBJ2-3, the V gene TRBV11-3; D assignment may be TRBD1 or TRBD2 (5 bases each). This CDR3 region has 15 residues. Trimming stripped 4 bases from V and 7 bases from J, with 18 bases between. The germline gives CDR1 SGHNT, CDR2 YENEEA.

The CDR3 bases are TGTGCCAGCGGCTGGCGGGGGGGCCGTGAGACCCAGTACTTC. The encoded protein is CASGWRGGRETQYF. V usage is TRBV2 and J usage is TRBJ2-5; 9 positions match TRBD2. The germline CDR1 and CDR2 sequences are SNHLY and FYNNEI. This CDR3 is 14 amino acids long. Germline trimming cut 8 bases from V and 5 bases from J; bases unmatched to any gene: 9.

The chain employs TRBV5-1 and TRBJ1-2, with D possibly matching TRBD1 (6 bases). The germline V gene has CDR1 SGHRS and CDR2 YFSETQ. Trimming took 5 bases from V and 1 from J, leaving 12 bases between them. This CDR3 contains 14 residues. CDR3 sequence: CASSRDTDNYGYTF. The CDR3 bases are TGCGCCAGCAGTAGGGACACCGATAACTATGGCTACACCTTC.

The gene calls are TRBV4-2 and TRBJ2-1; 11 nucleotides align to TRBD2. Germline-derived CDR1 and CDR2 are LGHNA and YNFKEQ. The CDR3 spans 19 residues. V lost 2 bases to trimming and J lost 2 bases; unmatched junction nucleotides: 11. The CDR3 nucleotides are TGTGCCAGCAGCCAAACTAGCGGGGGTTCCTTCAGGACCTACAATGAGCAGTTCTTC. Its translation: CASSQTSGGSFRTYNEQFF.

The V gene is TRBV10-3, the J gene TRBJ1-4; 8 nucleotides line up with TRBD1. The ends lost 11 bases at V and 8 bases at J; junction bases unmatched: 7. The germline V gene has CDR1 ENHRY and CDR2 SYGVKD. The CDR3 is 12 residues long. The chain's CDR3 is CAVAGTGEKLFF. In nucleotides, the CDR3 is TGTGCCGTAGCCGGGACAGGCGAAAAACTGTTTTTT.

This chain links TRBV5-6 with TRBJ1-5; 7 bases are a match to TRBD1. In germline, CDR1 is SGHDT, CDR2 YYEEEE. The trim removed 0 bases at V and 6 bases at J, leaving 3 bases unmatched. There are 14 residues in the CDR3. Written as DNA, the CDR3 is TGTGCCAGCAGCTTGGCCGGGACAGCTCAGCCCCAGCATTTT. Encoded protein: CASSLAGTAQPQHF.

The V call is TRBV7-9, the J call TRBJ2-5; D uncertain. Germline-derived CDR1 and CDR2 are SEHNR and FQNEAQ (reference sequence). CDR3 size: 18 residues. Between the trimmed V and J ends, which lost 1 base and 1 base, there was a span of 19 bases. Here the CDR3 reads CASSLGTTFRRSQETQYF. The CDR3 DNA sequence: TGTGCCAGCAGCTTAGGCACTACTTTCCGACGGAGCCAAGAGACCCAGTACTTC.

The V and J genes are TRBV30 and TRBJ1-4, with D hard to call. This CDR3 region has 14 residues. V lost 2 bases and J lost 0, with 7 bases in between. Germline CDR1 is GTSNPN and CDR2 is SVGIG (reference sequence). The CDR3 sequence is CAWSIAATNEKLFF. CDR3 DNA: TGTGCCTGGAGTATCGCAGCAACTAATGAAAAACTGTTTTTT.

The CDR3 DNA sequence: TGCGCCAGCGTATTTTGTGGGGGGACAGCGTTTTACGAGCAGTACTTC. It translates to CASVFCGGTAFYEQYF. The gene calls are TRBV10-1 and TRBJ2-7; possible D gene TRBD1, 7 bases. Germline CDR1 is WNHNN and CDR2 is SYGVQD (reference sequence). The CDR3 extends over 16 amino acids. V was pared by 8 bases and J by 4 bases, with 24 bases between.